The entry that follows covers one T cell receptor (beta chain) sequence. Its antigen is still unknown. Clones were sequenced by immunoSEQ multiplex PCR, and TCRdb holds only the in-frame ones, with some missing. The table includes 55,000 to 85,000 clones, 84% detected once. The entry originates in a study of PD-L1 blockade in urothelial cancer. Study-wide background: Blood was subjected to analysis at 3 weeks (second dose) and 6 weeks following treatment start.

The CDR3 length is 13 residues. Germline lookup yields CDR1 SNHLY and CDR2 FYNNEI. The V and J ends lost 8 bases and 6 bases respectively, with 15 bases between them. Study-level results: Tumor-associated clones in blood expanded more at 3 weeks in durable-benefit patients. A pretreatment blood TCR clonality that fell below the median predicted better progression-free and overall survival.

Time point here: pretreatment peripheral blood. All patients carried locally advanced or metastatic urothelial carcinoma. The material sequenced was PBMCs, taken around atezolizumab (anti-PD-L1) treatment. The clonotype comes from a woman aged 70 to 79 with urothelial cancer. The chain couples TRBV2 to TRBJ2-3; perhaps TRBD2 as D (6 bases). For the CDR3, the DNA is TGTGCCAGCCCCGGGCTAGCGAGGGATACGCAGTATTTT. Protein product: CASPGLARDTQYF. The full variable domain, completed using reference TRBV2 and TRBJ2-3, is EPEVTQTPSHQVTQMGQEVILRCVPISNHLYFYWYRQILGQKVEFLVSFYNNEISEKSEIFDDQFSVERPDGSNFTLKIRSTKLEDSAMYFCASPGLARDTQYFGPGTRLTVL.